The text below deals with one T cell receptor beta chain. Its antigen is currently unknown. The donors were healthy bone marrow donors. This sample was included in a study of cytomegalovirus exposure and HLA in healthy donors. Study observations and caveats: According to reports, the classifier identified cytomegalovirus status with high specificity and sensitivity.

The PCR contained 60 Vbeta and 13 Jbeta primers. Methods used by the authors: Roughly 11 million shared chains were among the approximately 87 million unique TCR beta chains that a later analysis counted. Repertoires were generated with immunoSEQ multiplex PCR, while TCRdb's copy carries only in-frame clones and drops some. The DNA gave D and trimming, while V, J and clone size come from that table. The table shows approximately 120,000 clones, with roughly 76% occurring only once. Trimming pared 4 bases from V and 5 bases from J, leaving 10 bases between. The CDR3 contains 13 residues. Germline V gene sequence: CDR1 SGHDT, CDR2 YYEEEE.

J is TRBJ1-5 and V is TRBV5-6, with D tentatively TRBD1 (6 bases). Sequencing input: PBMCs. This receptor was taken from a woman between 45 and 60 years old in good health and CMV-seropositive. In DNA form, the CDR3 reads TGTGCCAGCAGCAGGGGGAGGGATCAGCCCCAGCATTTT. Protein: CASSRGRDQPQHF. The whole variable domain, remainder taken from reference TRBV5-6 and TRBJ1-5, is DAGVTQSPTHLIKTRGQQVTLRCSPKSGHDTVSWYQQALGQGPQFIFQYYEEEERQRGNFPDRFSGHQFPNYSSELNVNALLLGDSALYLCASSRGRDQPQHFGDGTRLSIL.